Each of the 5 T cell receptor beta chains below was sequenced from the same sample in a study of blood T cells in healthy people across ages. Sample-barcoded 5' priming and a J-beta primer mix drove a second PCR of roughly 7 to 11 cycles. TCRdb reprocessed the 5' RACE reads via MiXCR and lists one record per CDR3 protein. Of hundreds of thousands of distinct CDR3 sequences in the sample, around two fifths are singletons; the top ten hold around 21%. Specimen: blood. The receptors stem from a man in his 60s in good health.

The CDR3 reads CASSYSRDSLYGYTF. CDR3 nucleotides: TGTGCCAGCAGTTACTCACGGGACAGCCTCTATGGCTACACCTTC. The chain has TRBV6-5 and TRBJ1-2; TRBD1 agrees at 7 bases. The germline CDR1 and CDR2 sequences are MNHEY and SVGAGI. The V gene end was trimmed by 0 bases and the J gene end by 4 bases; junction bases not matched to a gene: 5. This CDR3 has 15 residues.

About this clonotype itself: A read error may be the cause here, since a much bigger clone is one base away. The J gene is TRBJ2-1, the V gene TRBV3-1; perhaps TRBD1 as D (5 bases). CDR3 length: 15 residues. Trimming pared 0 bases from V and 10 bases from J, leaving 16 bases between. Germline assignment: CDR1 LGHDT and CDR2 YNNKEL (reference sequence). CDR3 loop: CASSQEAQGAYEQFF. Here the CDR3 DNA reads TGTGCCAGCAGCCAAGAAGCCCAAGGGGCTTACGAGCAGTTCTTC.

A note on this clonotype: A much larger clone lies one base from this, so it may be a read error. The chain combines TRBV10-2 with TRBJ2-5; 13 nucleotides match TRBD2. Looked up from germline, CDR1 is WSHSY and CDR2 is SAAADI. This CDR3 is built from 14 residues. This CDR3 reads CARSRTSGGETQYF. CDR3 coding DNA: TGCGCCCGCAGTCGGACTAGCGGGGGAGAGACCCAGTACTTC.

This rearrangement joins TRBV6-2 or TRBV6-3 to TRBJ2-5; 8 bases fit TRBD1. This CDR3 comprises 15 residues. Trimming at V came to 4 bases and at J to 11 bases, leaving 15 bases not matched to a gene. Per the germline V gene, CDR1 is MNHEY and CDR2 is SVGEGT. The CDR3 DNA reads TGTGCCAGCAGTTCCGGACAGGGCGAATACAATGAGCAGTACTTC. This sequence encodes CASSSGQGEYNEQYF.

With regard to this clonotype: The junction and the germline gene differ at one end; a read error may be behind it. V is TRBV29-1 and J is TRBJ1-2; 8 nucleotides match TRBD1. From germline, CDR1 is SQVTM and CDR2 ANQGSEA. The CDR3 consists of 13 residues. Here the CDR3 DNA reads TGCGGCGTTGACAAAGACAGGGGAAGGGGCTACACCTTC. Protein sequence: CGVDKDRGRGYTF.